These 27 T cell receptor beta chains were sequenced from one sample in a study of tumor and adjacent non-tumor tissue in lung cancer. The template was RNA from unsorted bulk tissue. This non-tumor lung sample came from over 3 cm beyond the tumor edge. A modified ARM-PCR protocol with three rounds of nested PCR amplified TCRbeta. TCRdb reprocessed the multiplex PCR reads with MiXCR, giving one entry per CDR3 protein. Of roughly 49,000 distinct CDR3 sequences in the sample, just under 75% are singletons; the top ten hold more than 20%. The sample was distant non-tumor lung tissue. The receptors originated from a woman aged 60-70 years with non-small cell lung cancer.

This clonotype was seen a few times. The V gene is TRBV6-2 or TRBV6-3, the J gene TRBJ2-7, with D possibly being TRBD2 (5 bases). The CDR3 is 16 residues long. V lost 7 bases and J 5 bases, leaving 24 bases between the germline ends. Germline lookup yields CDR1 MNHEY and CDR2 SVGEGT. CDR3 sequence: CASIARKITGFHEQYF. The CDR3 DNA reads TGTGCCAGCATCGCCCGGAAGATAACGGGGTTTCACGAGCAGTACTTC.

This clonotype was observed once. A much larger clonotype is one base distant, so this may be a read error. This chain links TRBV28 with TRBJ2-3, with TRBD2 as a possible D gene (5 bases). This CDR3 has 14 amino acids. CDR1 is MDHEN, CDR2 SYDVKM, per germline. This CDR3 is CVSSSSQTTDTQYF. Here the CDR3 DNA reads TGTGTCTCGTCATCTAGCCAAACCACAGATACGCAGTATTTT.

As to this clonotype: Germline and junction disagree at one end, which may indicate a read error. The chain is built from TRBV12-3 or TRBV12-4 and TRBJ2-2; a weak D match, TRBD1 (6 bases). The CDR3 has 15 residues. The CDR3 sequence is CPSNPQTGTTEELFF. The CDR3 nucleotides read TGTCCCAGCAACCCCCAAACAGGGACCACCGAGGAGCTGTTTTTT.

In the case of this clonotype: The junction shows a germline mismatch at one end, possibly a read error. The chain links TRBV11-2 to TRBJ1-1; TRBD1 aligns across 9 bases. Germline values: CDR1 SGHAT, CDR2 FQNNGV. This CDR3 is 16 amino acids long. CDR3 nucleotides: TGTGCCAGCAGATCCGGGGACAGGGTTATGAACACTGAAGCTTTATTT. It specifies CASRSGDRVMNTEALF.

Concerning this clonotype: At one boundary the junction diverges from the germline segment, which might be a read error. This chain joins TRBV12-3 or TRBV12-4 and TRBJ2-7; D remains ambiguous. This CDR3 is built from 12 residues. The DNA of the CDR3 is TGTGCCAGCAGTTTTCATGGCTACGAGCGCTACTTT. Translation: CASSFHGYERYF.

This clonotype has just one count. The junction does not match germline at one end; this may be a read error. The V gene is TRBV4-3, the J gene TRBJ1-1; D not certain. CDR3 size: 14 residues. Germline V lookup: CDR1 LGHNA, CDR2 YSLEER. The CDR3 DNA is TGCGCCAGCAACCAAGACAAGGGAATCGCTGAAGCTTTCTTT. Protein product: CASNQDKGIAEAFF.

On this clonotype itself: The final CDR3 position lacks the conserved phenylalanine or tryptophan, pointing to a likely read error. The DNA is omitted, as the CDR3 cannot be located on it reliably, and the CDR3 follows TCRdb's listing. V usage is TRBV7-8 and J usage is TRBJ2-7. Germline assignment: CDR1 SGHVS and CDR2 FQNEAQ. Counting both end residues, the CDR3 totals 15 amino acids. CDR3 sequence: CASSLSGIWSREQYS.

A remark on this clonotype: This may stem from a read error, because a much larger clone lies one nucleotide away. The V gene is TRBV5-1, the J gene TRBJ2-5, with no clear D. V was clipped by 9 bases and J by 3 bases, with 6 bases between them. Germline assignment: CDR1 SGHRS and CDR2 YFSETQ. The CDR3 has 10 amino acids. CDR3 sequence (DNA): TGCGCCAACCTTAAAGAGACCCAGTACTTC. Translated: CANLKETQYF. The complete variable domain, with remaining parts taken from reference TRBV5-1 and TRBJ2-5, reads KAGVTQTPRYLIKTRGQQVTLSCSPISGHRSVSWYQQTPGQGLQFLFEYFSETQRNKGNFPGRFSGRQFSNSRSEMNVSTLELGDSALYLCANLKETQYFGPGTRLLVL.

This clonotype was seen once. The rearrangement links TRBV20-1 to TRBJ1-1; 9 nucleotides match TRBD1. Per germline, CDR1 DFQATT and CDR2 SNEGSKA (reference sequence). V trimming: 8 bases; J trimming: 5 bases; junction bases outside the gene matches: 9. This CDR3 is built from 13 residues. The CDR3: CSTKTGGGTEAFF. Written as DNA, the CDR3 is TGCAGTACTAAGACAGGGGGTGGAACTGAAGCTTTCTTT.

As concerns this clonotype: One end of the junction does not line up with germline, which may come from a read error. The chain joins TRBV28 to TRBJ2-1; either TRBD1 or TRBD2 may fit D (5 bases each). This CDR3 has 14 residues. In germline, CDR1 is MDHEN, CDR2 SYDVKM. The CDR3 nucleotides read TGTGTCAGCAGTCAAGCTGGGACCTCGAATGAGCAGTTCTTC. This codes for CVSSQAGTSNEQFF.

This clonotype showed up just once. Germline is not matched at one junction end, which may reflect a read error. The chain carries TRBV20-1 and TRBJ1-2, with D perhaps TRBD1 (5 bases). The CDR3 is 13 amino acids. The germline CDR1 and CDR2 sequences are DFQATT and SNEGSKA (reference sequence). CDR3 region: CGARVQGEYGYTF. CDR3 in DNA: TGCGGTGCTAGAGTTCAGGGAGAATATGGCTACACCTTC.

With respect to this clonotype: A read error may produce the germline difference seen at one junction end. The chain recombines TRBV7-9 with TRBJ2-3, with 12 bases fitting TRBD2. Germline V gives CDR1 SEHNR, CDR2 FQNEAQ (reference sequence). The CDR3 contains 16 residues. The CDR3: CVSSASSGGVTDTQYF. CDR3 in DNA: TGTGTCAGCAGCGCTTCTAGCGGGGGGGTCACAGATACGCAGTATTTT.

Notes on this clonotype: Mismatch with germline at one junction end may stem from a read error. The chain carries TRBV12-3 or TRBV12-4 and TRBJ2-5, with 7 bases identical to TRBD1. The CDR3 runs 11 residues. The CDR3 spells CTNTQGETQYF. In DNA, the CDR3 is TGTACCAACACCCAGGGGGAGACCCAGTATTTC.

About this clonotype itself: No conserved phenylalanine or tryptophan ends this CDR3, so it is likely a read error. The chain carries TRBV29-1 and TRBJ1-1, with TRBD1 as a possible D gene (5 bases). The germline V gene encodes CDR1 SQVTM and CDR2 ANQGSEA. CDR3 length equals 12 residues. The DNA for the CDR3 is TGCAGTGTTCGGGGTAGGAGGGACCAAGCTTTCTAT. Its translation: CSVRGRRDQAFY.

A word on this clonotype: The CDR3 does not end in the conserved phenylalanine or tryptophan, so this is likely a read error. This sequence joins TRBV6-5 and TRBJ2-2; a weak D match, TRBD1 (5 bases). This CDR3 has 13 amino acids. V lost 9 bases and J lost 4, with 12 bases in between. Germline assignment: CDR1 MNHEY and CDR2 SVGAGI. The CDR3 DNA reads as TGTGCCAGGAGAAGACAGACCACCGGGGAGCTGTTTATT. Translation gives CARRRQTTGELFI.

This clonotype counts as medium-sized. The chain joins TRBV6-6 to TRBJ2-7; the match to TRBD1 covers 8 bases. Trimming cost V 7 bases and J 2 bases; bases outside gene matches: 10. This CDR3 contains 15 residues. Per germline, CDR1 MNHNY and CDR2 SVGAGI (reference sequence). The CDR3 bases are TGTGCCAGCATCAACTCCAGGACAGGGACCTACGAGCAGTACTTC. It is translated as CASINSRTGTYEQYF.

About this clonotype: The junction shows a germline mismatch at one end, possibly a read error. The chain joins TRBV6-6 to TRBJ2-1, with 10 bases matching TRBD2. The CDR3 length is 12 residues. Germline V gene sequence: CDR1 MNHNY, CDR2 SVGAGI (reference sequence). The CDR3 loop is CVSGGEYNEQFF. CDR3 in DNA: TGTGTCAGCGGGGGGGAATACAATGAGCAGTTCTTC.

The chain uses TRBV28 and TRBJ1-5; D perhaps matches TRBD1 (5 bases). The CDR3 loop spans 14 amino acids. CDR1 and CDR2 (germline): MDHEN, SYDVKM. The CDR3 DNA reads TGTGCTATCAGTACCCCTGACAGCCTGGAGCCCCAGCATTTT. Protein product: CAISTPDSLEPQHF.

In the case of this clonotype: A much larger clonotype is one base distant, so this may be a read error. The rearrangement links TRBV6-5 to TRBJ1-1; TRBD1 agrees at 8 bases. The germline V gene encodes CDR1 MNHEY and CDR2 SVGAGI. The CDR3 spans 15 residues. After removal of 10 bases from V and 0 bases from J, the junction contained 10 bases not matched to a gene. The DNA of the CDR3 is TGTGCCAACGGGGACACAGGGGGGGTGAACACTGAAGCTTTCTTT. Amino acid sequence: CANGDTGGVNTEAFF.

The chain employs TRBV6-2 or TRBV6-3 and TRBJ2-1; D is perhaps TRBD2 (6 bases). The CDR3 extends over 14 amino acids. Trimming cost V 6 bases and J 7 bases, with 16 bases left between them. The germline V gene has CDR1 MNHEY and CDR2 SVGEGT. Here the CDR3 reads CASRDPGDENEQFF. DNA for the CDR3: TGTGCCAGCAGGGATCCGGGGGACGAGAATGAGCAGTTCTTC.

On this clonotype: At one end the junction does not follow the germline gene, possibly because of a read error. The V and J genes are TRBV29-1 and TRBJ1-4; D may be TRBD1 (5 bases). This CDR3 spans 14 amino acids. Germline V gene data show CDR1 as SQVTM and CDR2 as ANQGSEA. This CDR3 is CSHRAGQAHEKLFF. In DNA, the CDR3 is TGCAGCCACAGAGCAGGGCAGGCCCATGAAAAACTATTTTTT. Full variable domain (remainder filled in from reference TRBV29-1 and TRBJ1-4): SAVISQKPSRDICQRGTSLTIQCQVDSQVTMMFWYRQQPGQSLTLIATANQGSEATYESGFVIDKFPISRPNLTFSTLTVSNMSPEDSSIYLCSHRAGQAHEKLFFGSGTQLSVL.

With regard to this clonotype: Because it lacks the conserved phenylalanine or tryptophan at the end, this CDR3 is likely a read error. The rearrangement links TRBV6-1 to TRBJ2-7; TRBD1 might be the D (5 bases). CDR1 and CDR2 from the germline V gene are MNHNS and SASEGT. The CDR3 contains 13 residues. The CDR3 loop is CVSIRHRSYEQYL. CDR3 DNA: TGTGTCAGCATCCGCCACAGGTCCTACGAGCAGTACCTC.

This clonotype appeared a single time. Being one base from a much bigger clone, this may be a read error. This chain uses TRBV28 with TRBJ2-4, with D perhaps TRBD1 (6 bases). Per germline, CDR1 MDHEN and CDR2 SYDVKM. CDR3 length: 15 amino acids. The CDR3, as DNA: TGTACCAGCAGTCTATTTGGACAGTCGTTCAACATTCAGTACTTC. This sequence encodes CTSSLFGQSFNIQYF.

Concerning this clonotype itself: Since a much larger clone is just one base distant, this may be a read error. This rearrangement joins TRBV28 to TRBJ1-1; unclear D gene. Germline values: CDR1 MDHEN, CDR2 SYDVKM. Trimming took off 9 bases at V and 3 bases at J, with 17 bases between the two ends. The CDR3 runs to 14 residues. In DNA, the CDR3 is TGTGCCAGTTTAATGCCTCCTACCTACACTGAAGCTTTCTTT. Translating gives CASLMPPTYTEAFF. Full variable domain (missing parts from reference TRBV28 and TRBJ1-1): DVKVTQSSRYLVKRTGEKVFLECVQDMDHENMFWYRQDPGLGLRLIYFSYDVKMKEKGDIPEGYSVSREKKERFSLILESASTNQTSMYLCASLMPPTYTEAFFGQGTRLTVV.

Remarks on this clonotype: A read error is possible here, since a much larger clone lies one base away. The CDR3 coding sequence is TGTGCCGGCAGGCCCTCAGCGGGGAACACTGAAGCTTTCTTT. Amino acids: CAGRPSAGNTEAFF. This chain joins TRBV2 and TRBJ1-1; D gene ambiguous. The CDR3 length is 14 residues. The V gene's germline CDR1 is SNHLY and CDR2 FYNNEI.

Comment on this clonotype: The junction differs from germline at one of its ends, possibly a read error. The chain combines TRBV5-5 with TRBJ2-5; tentatively, D is TRBD1 (6 bases). The V gene's germline CDR1 is SGHKS and CDR2 YYEKEE (reference sequence). The CDR3 totals 14 residues. The chain's CDR3 is CTSNQGTPQGTQYF. The CDR3 nucleotides read TGTACCAGCAACCAAGGGACACCACAAGGGACCCAGTACTTC.

V usage is TRBV6-5 and J usage is TRBJ1-1; D is undetermined. The CDR3 totals 13 residues. Trimming took 6 bases from V and 6 from J, leaving 14 bases between them. CDR1 is MNHEY, CDR2 SVGAGI, per germline. CDR3 sequence: CASSRNDAAEAFF. The CDR3 bases are TGTGCCAGCAGCCGAAACGACGCCGCTGAAGCTTTCTTT.